Below, one T cell receptor (beta chain) is given with its context. The antigen is undetermined. This sample stems from a study of T cells in Graves' hyperthyroidism and ophthalmopathy. Study conclusions and caveats: Ophthalmopathy prediction by the model preceded onset by a median about 6.3 months. Blood samples included most of the expanded thyroid clonotypes exceeding 0.001.

On the basis of clinical symptoms, serum thyroxine and TRAb, thyroid ultrasound and orbital computed tomography, diagnoses were made. Using RNA transcripts as the source, TCR beta CDR3 regions were amplified. HTBI primers were the set used in a first-round RT-PCR of the TCR CDR3. TCRdb passed the multiplex PCR reads through MiXCR, listing each CDR3 protein once. The sample includes 250,000 to 300,000 distinct CDR3 sequences, more than 12% of them seen just once. The V gene's germline CDR1 is SEHNR and CDR2 FQNEAQ (reference sequence). The CDR3 length is 18 residues. With 7 bases clipped from V and 0 bases from J, the junction kept 12 bases outside the gene matches.

This receptor was taken from a woman between 35 and 50 years old with Graves' hyperthyroidism that later progressed to Graves' ophthalmopathy. Sequenced material: blood. The chain carries TRBV7-9 and TRBJ2-6; 7 bases line up with TRBD1. Here the CDR3 reads CASTRTGTVFSGANVLTF. The CDR3 DNA is TGTGCCAGCACCAGAACCGGGACAGTCTTCTCTGGGGCCAACGTCCTGACTTTC.